The 23 T cell receptor beta chains below all came from one sample that was sequenced in a study of T-cell memory formation after mild COVID-19. TCRdb analysed the 5' RACE reads with MiXCR anew, one entry per CDR3 protein. Here the sample spans 250,000 to 300,000 distinct CDR3 sequences, about 15% being singletons. The sample consisted of PBMCs or a T cell subset sorted from them (not recorded which). The origin of the receptors is a man aged 18 to 29 who had mild COVID-19 (a few samples of this study predate the infection). Cell type and time point are not known.

This clonotype was observed at least ten times. The rearrangement links TRBV12-3 or TRBV12-4 to TRBJ1-2; no clear D gene. V was trimmed by 6 bases and J by 4 bases, leaving 18 bases between them. The CDR3 covers 15 residues. DNA of the CDR3: TGTGCCAGCAGCCACCAGGACGGACCATTCTATGGCTACACCTTC. This codes for CASSHQDGPFYGYTF.

This clonotype was seen only a few times. V is TRBV25-1 and J is TRBJ2-7, with 9 nucleotides matching TRBD1. The CDR3 loop spans 15 amino acids. The germline gives CDR1 MGHDK, CDR2 SYGVNS. The J segment lost 4 bases and the V segment lost 3 bases, leaving 7 bases of the junction unmatched. The CDR3 DNA follows: TGTGCCAGCAGTGACCCGGGACAGGGTCAGTACGAGCAGTACTTC. The encoded protein is CASSDPGQGQYEQYF.

The rearrangement uses TRBV29-1 and TRBJ2-5; D not certain. V was trimmed by 5 bases and J by 7 bases, leaving 17 bases between them. CDR1 and CDR2 (germline): SQVTM, ANQGSEA. The CDR3 runs 13 residues. In nucleotides, the CDR3 is TGCAGCGTTAAGAAAACAACCGACGGGACCCAGTACTTC. Its translation: CSVKKTTDGTQYF.

This chain links TRBV6-6 with TRBJ1-1; D unclear. Germline V gene sequence: CDR1 MNHNY, CDR2 SVGAGI (reference sequence). This CDR3 region has 14 residues. V was shortened by 0 bases and J by 5 bases, with 10 bases between the two germline ends. The CDR3, as DNA: TGTGCCAGCAGTTACTCGTTGGGAAAGACTGAAGCTTTCTTT. It encodes CASSYSLGKTEAFF.

In its sample, this clonotype was seen a few times. V usage is TRBV7-2 and J usage is TRBJ2-1, with unresolved D. This CDR3 is 11 amino acids long. Trimming took 5 bases from V and 7 from J, leaving 6 bases between them. Germline V gene data show CDR1 as SGHTA and CDR2 as FQGNSA. CDR3 nucleotides: TGTGCCAGCAGCGAAGGTAATGAGCAGTTCTTC. Translation: CASSEGNEQFF.

The J gene is TRBJ2-5, the V gene TRBV6-5; 8 nucleotides match TRBD1. The germline CDR1 and CDR2 sequences are MNHEY and SVGAGI. There are 18 residues in the CDR3. With 2 bases clipped from V and 5 bases from J, the junction kept 16 bases outside the gene matches. The CDR3 DNA reads as TGTGCCAGCAGTTACGGTCAGGGGGCCCCGACCGGGCAGGAGACCCAGTACTTC. Its protein is CASSYGQGAPTGQETQYF.

This clonotype was seen more than once but under ten times. This chain connects TRBV24-1 to TRBJ2-5; D perhaps matches TRBD2 (5 bases). In germline, CDR1 is KGHDR, CDR2 SFDVKD. This CDR3 spans 13 amino acids. The ends were cut back, 10 bases at V and 3 bases at J, with 14 bases in the middle. The CDR3 nucleotides are TGTGCCACTTCTAGAACCGGGGAAGAGACCCAGTACTTC. It is translated as CATSRTGEETQYF.

The chain carries TRBV11-2 and TRBJ2-6, with 9 bases that match TRBD1. Unmatched junction bases numbered 9, after V lost 3 bases and J lost 0 bases. CDR3 length equals 19 residues. Germline V gene sequence: CDR1 SGHAT, CDR2 FQNNGV. CDR3: CASSFPRDRASSGANVLTF. CDR3 bases: TGTGCCAGCAGCTTCCCCCGGGACAGGGCATCCTCTGGGGCCAACGTCCTGACTTTC.

The chain carries TRBV4-3 and TRBJ2-5; weak D call: TRBD2 (5 bases). This CDR3 comprises 15 residues. The V gene's germline CDR1 is LGHNA and CDR2 YSLEER. With 0 bases removed from V and 5 bases from J, the gap between germline ends came to 13 bases. CDR3 region: CASSQDLSASETQYF. The CDR3 DNA reads as TGCGCCAGCAGCCAAGATCTTAGCGCGTCGGAGACCCAGTACTTC.

This clonotype has a handful of counts. The chain uses TRBV20-1 and TRBJ1-3, with D hard to call. Germline V gives CDR1 DFQATT, CDR2 SNEGSKA (reference sequence). Deletions cut 3 bases from V and 2 bases from J, with 17 bases between. This CDR3 is 16 amino acids long. CDR3 bases: TGCAGTGCTAGGCCCCCCACGGGGAATGCTGGAAACACCATATATTTT. Translation: CSARPPTGNAGNTIYF.

This clonotype has ten or more counts. V is TRBV20-1 and J is TRBJ2-4; D unresolved. Per the germline V gene, CDR1 is DFQATT and CDR2 is SNEGSKA (reference sequence). The CDR3 runs to 15 residues. Trimming stripped 0 bases from V and 0 bases from J, with 9 bases between. CDR3 nucleotide sequence: TGCAGTGCTAGAGACGCCTTACTAGCCAAAAACATTCAGTACTTC. Translation: CSARDALLAKNIQYF.

The J gene is TRBJ2-7, the V gene TRBV18; 11 bases fit TRBD1. Losses at the gene ends were 6 bases for V and 6 bases for J; bases not matched to a gene: 7. Germline V gene lookup returns CDR1 KGHSH and CDR2 LQKENI. This CDR3 comprises 14 residues. CDR3 residues: CASSPGQGVLEQYV. The CDR3 bases are TGTGCCAGCTCTCCGGGACAGGGGGTCCTCGAGCAGTACGTC.

This clonotype was recorded a few times. The chain is built from TRBV5-1 and TRBJ2-3; D gene uncertain. With 0 bases removed from V and 4 bases from J, the gap between germline ends came to 9 bases. Germline V lookup: CDR1 SGHRS, CDR2 YFSETQ. CDR3 size: 14 residues. This CDR3 reads CASSLEAVADTQYF. The CDR3 DNA sequence: TGCGCCAGCAGCTTGGAGGCAGTAGCAGATACGCAGTATTTT.

This clonotype has only a few counts. The chain links TRBV5-1 to TRBJ1-1; TRBD1 might be the D (6 bases). CDR1 is SGHRS and CDR2 is YFSETQ in the germline V gene. This CDR3 has 14 residues. Between the trimmed V and J ends, which lost 7 bases and 6 bases, there was a span of 19 bases. The CDR3 is CASRWGGGRPEAFF. The CDR3 bases are TGCGCCAGCCGCTGGGGAGGGGGAAGGCCTGAAGCTTTCTTT.

This clonotype has just a few counts. The rearrangement uses TRBV7-9 and TRBJ1-6; the D is unclear. The CDR3 runs to 14 residues. Trimming shortened V by 5 bases and J by 8 bases, and 13 bases separated the two germline ends. The germline V gene encodes CDR1 SEHNR and CDR2 FQNEAQ (reference sequence). The CDR3 is CASSQPGDYSPLHF. DNA for the CDR3: TGTGCCAGCAGCCAACCGGGAGACTATTCACCCCTCCACTTT.

The V gene is TRBV4-1, the J gene TRBJ1-2; 8 positions match TRBD1. Germline values: CDR1 MGHRA, CDR2 YSYEKL. Trimming at V came to 4 bases and at J to 3 bases, leaving 7 bases not matched to a gene. The CDR3 runs 15 residues. CDR3: CASSRPQGAYYGYTF. CDR3 DNA: TGCGCCAGCAGCCGACCGCAGGGGGCATACTATGGCTACACCTTC.

The gene calls are TRBV29-1 and TRBJ1-1; D perhaps matches TRBD1 (6 bases). The CDR3 totals 12 residues. V gave up 7 bases and J gave up 2 bases, with 11 bases separating them. Germline lookup yields CDR1 SQVTM and CDR2 ANQGSEA. The CDR3 is CSAEDSNTEAFF. In DNA form, the CDR3 reads TGCAGCGCCGAGGACAGCAACACTGAAGCTTTCTTT.

This clonotype was counted ten times or more. This chain joins TRBV4-1 and TRBJ1-2; no firm D call. This CDR3 has 12 residues. Germline loops: CDR1 MGHRA, CDR2 YSYEKL. V dropped 3 bases and J dropped 7 bases, with 9 bases sitting between them. CDR3 amino acids: CASSQIGFGYTF. The DNA of the CDR3 is TGCGCCAGCAGCCAGATTGGTTTTGGCTACACCTTC.

This clonotype has a handful of counts. In DNA, the CDR3 is TGCGCCAGCAGCCAAACCGGGGGGGACACAGATACGCAGTATTTT. Its protein is CASSQTGGDTDTQYF. The chain employs TRBV4-1 and TRBJ2-3; 8 positions agree with TRBD2. Germline V gene lookup returns CDR1 MGHRA and CDR2 YSYEKL. The V and J ends lost 2 bases and 2 bases, in that order; junction bases with no gene match: 3. This CDR3 comprises 15 residues.

This chain uses TRBV25-1 with TRBJ2-1; 7 positions agree with TRBD1. The CDR3 runs 15 residues. Germline V gives CDR1 MGHDK, CDR2 SYGVNS. Losses at the gene ends were 1 base for V and 2 bases for J; bases not matched to a gene: 2. The CDR3 DNA follows: TGTGCCAGCAGTGAATTGGGACAGCCCTACAATGAGCAGTTCTTC. It codes for CASSELGQPYNEQFF.

This clonotype was observed many times. This chain uses TRBV11-2 with TRBJ2-5, with 8 bases fitting TRBD1. The CDR3 has 16 amino acids. Germline V CDR1 and CDR2: SGHAT, FQNNGV. V lost 0 bases and J lost 3; bases outside the gene matches: 6. The CDR3 sequence: CASSLDGRGREETQYF. CDR3 in DNA: TGTGCCAGCAGCTTAGATGGCAGGGGGCGGGAAGAGACCCAGTACTTC.

V is TRBV7-8 and J is TRBJ2-1; TRBD2 matches 12 bases. Germline CDR1 reads SGHVS; CDR2 reads FQNEAQ. The CDR3 is 17 residues long. The V gene end was trimmed by 5 bases and the J gene end by 9 bases; junction bases not matched to a gene: 14. This CDR3 reads CASSRRGSSGGVGEQFF. Written as DNA, the CDR3 is TGTGCCAGCAGCCGCCGGGGGTCTAGCGGGGGGGTTGGTGAGCAGTTCTTC.

This clonotype occurred a few times. V usage is TRBV5-6 and J usage is TRBJ1-5, with TRBD1 matching 10 bases. The CDR3 consists of 15 residues. Germline assignment: CDR1 SGHDT and CDR2 YYEEEE. V lost 5 bases and J lost 5; bases outside the gene matches: 7. The CDR3 region has the DNA TGTGCCAGCAGTTCTAGCGGGACAGGGGATCAGCCCCAGCATTTT. Its translation: CASSSSGTGDQPQHF.